The source of this TCR beta chain is a study of technical replicates of blood from a few donors. Clones were read by immunoSEQ multiplex PCR, and TCRdb kept only the in-frame ones, dropping some. The sample yields around 69,000 clones, about 86% seen once. This CDR3 comprises 14 residues. Trimming left V 3 bases short and J 4 bases short, with 14 bases between. CDR1 and CDR2 from the germline V gene are SGHRS and YFSETQ. The sample consisted of PBMCs. The chain uses TRBV5-1 and TRBJ2-7; D possibly corresponds to TRBD1 (6 bases). The sequence was collected from a human donor in good health. Some clones in this sample may be carry-over from other donors' samples. The DNA of the CDR3 is TGCGCCAGCAGCTCGGACAGCAAACCTTACGAGCAGTACTTC. Encoded protein: CASSSDSKPYEQYF.